This TCR beta chain was profiled in a study of T cell responses to AZD1222 COVID-19 vaccine. Study findings and constraints: CD4 TCRs linked to vaccination spanned spike, dominating at 160-218 and 743-854.

Germline values: CDR1 WNHNN, CDR2 SYGVQD (reference sequence). J lost 5 bases, V lost 1 base, and 6 bases had no gene match. This CDR3 contains 15 residues. About this clone itself: The antigen remains undetermined.

The data were produced by immunoSEQ multiplex PCR, yet TCRdb's version contains in-frame clones alone and is incomplete. The table shows 100,000 or so clones, with about 89% occurring only once. The chain uses TRBV10-1 and TRBJ2-5; 8 bases are shared with TRBD1. This specimen was peripheral blood, taken on day 0 of AZD1222 vaccination. The TCR sequence derives from an adult in good health. The CDR3 DNA follows: TGCGCCAGCAGTGAGTTTGGACAGGGAAGGGAGACCCAGTACTTC. Translation: CASSEFGQGRETQYF.